These 21 T cell receptor beta chains originate from one sample sequenced in a study of blood T cell repertoires in COVID-19. Assay used: immunoSEQ multiplex PCR; TCRdb lists only in-frame clones, some missing. The sample lists hundreds of thousands of clones; around 87% were seen once. The source material was PBMCs or T cells enriched from blood (not recorded which). The receptors here all came from a woman under 30 who had recovered from COVID-19.

The chain joins TRBV24-1 to TRBJ2-1; 7 nucleotides match TRBD2. Per germline, CDR1 KGHDR and CDR2 SFDVKD. Unmatched junction bases numbered 6, after V lost 0 bases and J lost 8 bases. This CDR3 region has 15 residues. CDR3 DNA: TGTGCCACCAGTGATTTGGGTCTAGCGGTACATGAGCAGTTCTTC. Protein: CATSDLGLAVHEQFF.

This chain joins TRBV9 and TRBJ1-6, with D perhaps matching TRBD1 (6 bases). This CDR3 spans 14 amino acids. V was shortened by 3 bases and J by 10 bases, with 14 bases between the two germline ends. The V gene's germline CDR1 is SGDLS and CDR2 YYNGEE. In nucleotides, the CDR3 is TGTGCCAGCAGCGCCGCGACAGGTAGATCACCCCTCCACTTT. As protein: CASSAATGRSPLHF.

V is TRBV3-1 (or the pseudogene TRBV3-2) and J is TRBJ1-1; D call uncertain. V dropped 0 bases and J dropped 11 bases, with 13 bases sitting between them. This CDR3 is built from 13 residues. In germline, CDR1 is LGHDT, CDR2 YNNKEL (reference sequence). DNA of the CDR3: TGTGCCAGCAGCCAAGAAGACTTCCCCGTGGCTTTCTTT. Its translation: CASSQEDFPVAFF.

This chain joins TRBV7-9 and TRBJ2-1; TRBD2 aligns across 9 bases. The CDR3 is 16 residues long. After removal of 11 bases from V and 1 base from J, the junction contained 12 bases not matched to a gene. CDR1 and CDR2 (germline): SEHNR, FQNEAQ (reference sequence). CDR3 residues: CAASVSGGLSYNEQFF. CDR3 DNA: TGTGCCGCGTCGGTCAGCGGGGGGTTATCCTACAATGAGCAGTTCTTC.

The chain has TRBV5-1 and TRBJ2-2; D is uncertain. Germline V gene lookup returns CDR1 SGHRS and CDR2 YFSETQ. CDR3 length: 11 amino acids. The V end lost 4 bases, the J end lost 8 bases, and 6 bases lay between the germline ends. This chain's CDR3 is CASSQAGELFF. CDR3 DNA sequence: TGCGCCAGCAGCCAGGCGGGGGAGCTGTTTTTT.

The CDR3 nucleotides are TGTGCCTGGAGTGAGACCCAGACTAGCGGGGGACCCTACGAGCAGTACTTC. This codes for CAWSETQTSGGPYEQYF. The gene calls are TRBV30 and TRBJ2-7; 12 bases are shared with TRBD2. The CDR3 loop spans 17 amino acids. Germline V gives CDR1 GTSNPN, CDR2 SVGIG (reference sequence). V shed 1 base and J 2 bases; nucleotides not matched to a gene: 9.

V usage is TRBV6-4 and J usage is TRBJ2-7; possible D gene TRBD2, 7 bases. Germline CDR1 is MRHNA and CDR2 is SNTAGT. Trimming removed 8 bases at V and 9 bases at J, with 23 bases between. The CDR3 contains 14 residues. CDR3 sequence (DNA): TGTGCCAGCGGTAGGAACAGGGAGGGGCGAGTGCAGTACTTC. It yields the protein CASGRNREGRVQYF.

This clone was observed once. The rearrangement links TRBV6-4 to TRBJ1-1, with D unresolved. The CDR3 covers 12 residues. Trimming cost V 2 bases and J 7 bases, with 8 bases left between them. CDR1 MRHNA and CDR2 SNTAGT come from the germline V gene. As DNA, the CDR3 is TGTGCCAGCAGTGACGCGTACGGTGAAGCTTTCTTT. Translation gives CASSDAYGEAFF.

The V call is TRBV5-4, the J call TRBJ1-4; tentatively, D is TRBD1 (5 bases). The CDR3 contains 18 residues. Trimming took off 3 bases at V and 1 base at J, with 19 bases between the two ends. Germline CDR1 reads SGHNT; CDR2 reads YYREEE (reference sequence). DNA of the CDR3: TGTGCCAGCAGCTCGAAACAGGCGGTGACTTTAACTAATGAAAAACTGTTTTTT. It encodes CASSSKQAVTLTNEKLFF.

V and J are TRBV14 and TRBJ2-4; TRBD1 aligns across 8 bases. Germline V gene sequence: CDR1 SGHDN, CDR2 FVKESK. The CDR3 runs 15 residues. J lost 7 bases, V lost 1 base, and 6 bases had no gene match. The CDR3 bases are TGTGCCAGCAGCCAAGGGACAGGGAAACTGAACATTCAGTACTTC. This codes for CASSQGTGKLNIQYF.

The V and J genes are TRBV5-1 and TRBJ2-3, with 8 bases that match TRBD2. This CDR3 comprises 17 residues. Germline CDR1 and CDR2: SGHRS and YFSETQ. Trimming took 4 bases from V and 3 from J; bases not matched to a gene: 13. This CDR3 is CASSPTLSGGPTDTQYF. As DNA, the CDR3 is TGCGCCAGCAGCCCAACTTTGTCGGGGGGGCCAACAGATACGCAGTATTTT. The complete variable domain, with remaining parts taken from reference TRBV5-1 and TRBJ2-3, reads KAGVTQTPRYLIKTRGQQVTLSCSPISGHRSVSWYQQTPGQGLQFLFEYFSETQRNKGNFPGRFSGRQFSNSRSEMNVSTLELGDSALYLCASSPTLSGGPTDTQYFGPGTRLTVL.

The chain couples TRBV3-1 (or the pseudogene TRBV3-2) to TRBJ2-3; 10 nucleotides line up with TRBD1. The CDR3 contains 15 residues. With V trimmed by 4 bases and J by 3 bases, 4 bases remained unmatched. Germline CDR1 and CDR2: LGHDT and YNNKEL (reference sequence). CDR3 protein: CASSLRGQGTDTQYF. The CDR3 nucleotides read TGTGCCAGCAGCCTAAGGGGACAGGGGACAGATACGCAGTATTTT.

Turning to this clone: The CDR3 carries no conserved terminal phenylalanine or tryptophan, so it likely arises from a read error. No DNA is shown, since the ends of the CDR3 on it are uncertain; the CDR3 is the one TCRdb lists. V is TRBV24-1 and J is TRBJ1-1; the table calls TRBD1, which could not be checked here. Germline CDR1 KGHDR, CDR2 SFDVKD. The CDR3 length equals 12 residues, ends included. CDR3 amino acids: CATSDLETRPFL.

J is TRBJ1-6 and V is TRBV23-1; maybe TRBD1 (6 bases). TRBV23-1 is an open reading frame whose function is uncertain. This CDR3 is 18 amino acids long. V lost 0 bases to trimming and J lost 9 bases, with 21 bases between them. The CDR3 here is CASSQSGNRDLFSSPLHF. Here the CDR3 DNA reads TGCGCCAGCAGTCAATCTGGTAACAGGGATCTTTTCAGTTCACCCCTCCACTTT.

This chain joins TRBV11-2 and TRBJ2-3, with 10 positions matching TRBD2. Germline trimming cut 3 bases from V and 3 bases from J; bases unmatched to any gene: 3. Germline V gene data show CDR1 as SGHAT and CDR2 as FQNNGV. The CDR3 extends over 15 amino acids. In DNA, the CDR3 is TGTGCCAGCAGCTTCGGACTAGCGGAGACAGATACGCAGTATTTT. Its protein product is CASSFGLAETDTQYF.

This sequence joins TRBV7-6 and TRBJ1-4; no clear D gene. In germline, CDR1 is SGHVS, CDR2 FNYEAQ. The CDR3 runs 15 residues. The V and J ends lost 5 bases and 8 bases respectively, with 18 bases between them. CDR3 sequence (DNA): TGTGCCAGCAGCCCTTCCGGGGTTGCTTTCGAAAAACTGTTTTTT. As protein: CASSPSGVAFEKLFF.

The chain joins TRBV7-8 to TRBJ1-2; 7 bases line up with TRBD1. The germline V gene has CDR1 SGHVS and CDR2 FQNEAQ. The CDR3 has 13 amino acids. Trimming at V came to 4 bases and at J to 4 bases, leaving 3 bases not matched to a gene. This chain's CDR3 is CASSSGQFYGYTF. The CDR3 DNA follows: TGTGCCAGCAGCTCGGGACAGTTCTATGGCTACACCTTC.

V usage is TRBV6-2 or TRBV6-3 and J usage is TRBJ2-2; the D gene is possibly TRBD1 (5 bases). Germline V gene sequence: CDR1 MNHEY, CDR2 SVGEGT. CDR3 length: 15 amino acids. V was clipped by 0 bases and J by 7 bases, with 12 bases between them. The CDR3 DNA is TGTGCCAGCAGTTACTCCCCAGGGTTAGGCGGGGAGCTGTTTTTT. It translates to CASSYSPGLGGELFF.

Many counts were recorded for this clone. The gene calls are TRBV5-1 and TRBJ2-7; 11 nucleotides line up with TRBD1. Germline V lookup: CDR1 SGHRS, CDR2 YFSETQ. V trimming: 4 bases; J trimming: 0 bases; junction bases outside the gene matches: 18. This CDR3 spans 20 amino acids. CDR3 amino acids: CASSVTAPLRTGGLSYEQYF. The CDR3 nucleotides are TGCGCCAGCAGCGTTACAGCCCCTTTGCGGACAGGGGGCCTCTCCTACGAGCAGTACTTC.

The chain joins TRBV7-2 to TRBJ2-5, with D perhaps matching TRBD2 (5 bases). V was trimmed by 2 bases and J by 3 bases, leaving 10 bases between them. This CDR3 comprises 14 residues. Looked up from germline, CDR1 is SGHTA and CDR2 is FQGNSA. The chain's CDR3 is CASSLLMGEETQYF. For the CDR3, the DNA is TGTGCCAGCAGCTTACTCATGGGAGAAGAGACCCAGTACTTC. Full variable domain (remainder filled in from reference TRBV7-2 and TRBJ2-5): GAGVSQSPSNKVTEKGKDVELRCDPISGHTALYWYRQSLGQGLEFLIYFQGNSAPDKSGLPSDRFSAERTGGSVSTLTIQRTQQEDSAVYLCASSLLMGEETQYFGPGTRLLVL.

The V and J genes are TRBV9 and TRBJ2-1, with 10 bases matching TRBD2. CDR1 and CDR2 from the germline V gene are SGDLS and YYNGEE. The CDR3 has 19 residues. V dropped 0 bases and J dropped 2; count of bases not matched to a gene: 11. The CDR3 nucleotides are TGTGCCAGCAGCGTAGACCCGGGACTAGCGAATCCTACCTACAATGAGCAGTTCTTC. Protein: CASSVDPGLANPTYNEQFF.